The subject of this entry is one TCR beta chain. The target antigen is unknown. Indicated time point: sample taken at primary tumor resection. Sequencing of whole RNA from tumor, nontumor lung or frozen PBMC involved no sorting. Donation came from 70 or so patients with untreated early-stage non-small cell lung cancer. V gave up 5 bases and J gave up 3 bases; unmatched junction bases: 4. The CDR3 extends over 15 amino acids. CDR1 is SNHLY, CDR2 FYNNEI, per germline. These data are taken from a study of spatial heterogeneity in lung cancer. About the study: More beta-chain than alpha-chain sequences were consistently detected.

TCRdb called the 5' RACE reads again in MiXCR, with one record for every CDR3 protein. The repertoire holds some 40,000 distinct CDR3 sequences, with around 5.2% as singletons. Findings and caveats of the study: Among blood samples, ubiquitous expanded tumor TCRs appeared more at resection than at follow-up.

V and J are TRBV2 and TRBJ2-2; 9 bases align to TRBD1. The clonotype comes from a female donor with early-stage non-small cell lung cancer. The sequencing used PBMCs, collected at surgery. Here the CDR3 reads CASSFRTGDTGELFF. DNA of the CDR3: TGTGCCAGCAGTTTCCGGACAGGGGACACCGGGGAGCTGTTTTTT.